These T cell receptor beta chains were read from a single sample in a study of blood T cell repertoires in COVID-19. Method: immunoSEQ multiplex PCR; TCRdb's copy keeps in-frame clones and lacks some. The sample holds 63,000 or so clones, 80% to 85% seen once. Sequencing used peripheral blood. The source is a human donor in a cohort sampled during active COVID-19. The CDR3 runs from the conserved cysteine through the conserved F or W.

V gene	J gene	CDR3 protein
TRBV24-1	TRBJ2-3	CATSDPSSPVGEQYF
TRBV5-4	TRBJ2-7	CASSPGQGEIYEQYF
TRBV3-1/TRBV3-2	TRBJ1-2	CASSMGQKYGYTF
TRBV28	TRBJ2-1	CAIRASSYNEQFF
TRBV30	TRBJ1-5	CAWSVPRGRQPQHF
TRBV7-2	TRBJ2-5	CASSLQGGSETQYF
TRBV6-5	TRBJ2-3	CASRLGTTGADTQYF
TRBV4-2	TRBJ2-5	CASSQGDEETQYF
TRBV5-1	TRBJ2-1	CASRLSGGSYNEQFF
TRBV10-3	TRBJ2-1	CAISESAGFGYNEQFF
TRBV28	TRBJ2-7	CASSSYHDWTGGYEQYF
TRBV19	TRBJ2-1	CASSRSGLAGGYNEQFF
TRBV4-2	TRBJ2-2	CASSQVGTGAGELFF
TRBV11-3	TRBJ1-1	CASSYDREVDTEAFF
TRBV7-3	TRBJ2-3	CASSLMATGGADTQYF
TRBV3-1/TRBV3-2	TRBJ1-2	CASSQAFGQGNYGYTF
TRBV5-6	TRBJ2-7	CASSRIAGGLTYEQYF
TRBV4-2	TRBJ2-7	CASSPDRGLNEQYF
TRBV19	TRBJ1-5	CASSIDHAGHQPQHF
TRBV11-2	TRBJ2-1	CASSFPALRGGRYNEQFF
TRBV12-3/TRBV12-4	TRBJ1-1	CASSIRDTEAFF
TRBV11-3	TRBJ1-2	CASSRGEQSANYGYTF
TRBV19	TRBJ2-6	CASRGASSGANVLTF
TRBV7-3	TRBJ2-1	CASSEDRADEQFF
TRBV2	TRBJ1-1	CATQLETEAFF
TRBV30	TRBJ1-1	CAWRGQGTSEAFF
TRBV5-1	TRBJ2-1	CASSLGSGNNEQFF
TRBV28	TRBJ1-2	CASSPFGEVYGYTF
TRBV12-3/TRBV12-4	TRBJ2-5	CASSRQETQYF
TRBV6-6	TRBJ1-2	CASSQAYGYTF
TRBV7-6	TRBJ1-1	CASRQQGANTEAFF
TRBV14	TRBJ2-7	CASSLTELAGAYEQYF
TRBV7-2	TRBJ2-3	CASSRGGGTDTQYF
TRBV5-6	TRBJ1-2	CASSHDRVHGYTF
TRBV18	TRBJ1-4	CASSQQQGQGIEKLFF
TRBV5-1	TRBJ2-7	CASSLRSGGPYEQYF
TRBV12-5	TRBJ2-5	CASGLVREGAGVTQYF
TRBV7-2	TRBJ2-3	CASSAGPTDTQYF
TRBV6-5	TRBJ2-5	CASSYQGWVVETQYF
TRBV28	TRBJ2-7	CASRHPGTGAYEQYF
TRBV7-2	TRBJ2-7	CASQRGGLYEQYF
TRBV2	TRBJ1-4	CASKRGQVNEKLFF
TRBV6-6	TRBJ1-6	CASSPGRGGVETRPLHF
TRBV2	TRBJ1-4	CASSGGGSGEKLFF
TRBV7-2	TRBJ2-2	CASSLGGGYTGELFF
TRBV6-5	TRBJ2-2	CASSYSPGRLAGELFF
TRBV11-2	TRBJ2-7	CASEILGSYEQYF
TRBV29-1	TRBJ1-1	CSVDPQGNSEAFF
TRBV7-9	TRBJ2-7	CASSGTGGNEQYF
TRBV15	TRBJ2-7	CATSRGETGYEQYF
TRBV19	TRBJ2-4	CASSIGDWVNIQYF